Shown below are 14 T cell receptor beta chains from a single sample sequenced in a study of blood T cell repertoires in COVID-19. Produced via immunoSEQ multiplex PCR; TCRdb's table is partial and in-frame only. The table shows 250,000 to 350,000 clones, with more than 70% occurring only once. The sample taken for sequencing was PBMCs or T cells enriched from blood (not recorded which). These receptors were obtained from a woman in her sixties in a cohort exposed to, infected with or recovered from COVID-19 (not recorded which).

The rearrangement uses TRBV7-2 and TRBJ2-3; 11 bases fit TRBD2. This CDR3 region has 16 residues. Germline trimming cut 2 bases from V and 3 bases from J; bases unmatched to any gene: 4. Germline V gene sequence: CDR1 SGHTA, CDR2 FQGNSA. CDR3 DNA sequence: TGTGCCAGCAGCTTACTAGCGGGAGGTGTTACAGATACGCAGTATTTT. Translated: CASSLLAGGVTDTQYF.

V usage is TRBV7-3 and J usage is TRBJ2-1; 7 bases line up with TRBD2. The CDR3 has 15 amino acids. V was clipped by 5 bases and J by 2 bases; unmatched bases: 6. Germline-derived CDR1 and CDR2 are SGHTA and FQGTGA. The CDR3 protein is CASSAVTSTYNEQFF. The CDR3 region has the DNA TGTGCCAGCAGCGCCGTGACTAGCACCTACAATGAGCAGTTCTTC.

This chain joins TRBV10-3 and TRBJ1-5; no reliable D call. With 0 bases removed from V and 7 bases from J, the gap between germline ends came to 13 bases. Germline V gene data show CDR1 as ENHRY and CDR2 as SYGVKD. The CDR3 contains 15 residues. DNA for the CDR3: TGTGCCATCAGTGAGTCTGGTCAGTTTTCGCAGCCCCAGCATTTT. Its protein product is CAISESGQFSQPQHF.

This CDR3 reads CASSLRPPGAPYEQYF. CDR3 in DNA: TGTGCCAGCAGTTTACGGCCCCCTGGGGCCCCCTACGAGCAGTACTTC. The V and J genes are TRBV27 and TRBJ2-7; a possible D gene is TRBD1 (5 bases). The CDR3 contains 16 residues. Germline V gene lookup returns CDR1 MNHEY and CDR2 SMNVEV (reference sequence). V lost 2 bases, J lost 2 bases, and 16 bases lay in between.

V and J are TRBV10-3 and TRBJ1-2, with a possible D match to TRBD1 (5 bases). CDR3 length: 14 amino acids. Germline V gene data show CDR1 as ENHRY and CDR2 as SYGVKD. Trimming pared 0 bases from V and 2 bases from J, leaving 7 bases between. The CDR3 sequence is CAISESQDNYGYTF. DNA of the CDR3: TGTGCCATCAGTGAGTCACAGGACAACTATGGCTACACCTTC.

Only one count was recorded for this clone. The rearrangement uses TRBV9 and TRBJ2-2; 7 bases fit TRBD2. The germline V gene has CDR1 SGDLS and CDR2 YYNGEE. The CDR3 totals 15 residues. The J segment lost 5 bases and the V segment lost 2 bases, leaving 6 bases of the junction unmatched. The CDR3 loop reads CASSVTTSYTGELFF. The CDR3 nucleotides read TGTGCCAGCAGCGTTACGACTAGCTATACCGGGGAGCTGTTTTTT.

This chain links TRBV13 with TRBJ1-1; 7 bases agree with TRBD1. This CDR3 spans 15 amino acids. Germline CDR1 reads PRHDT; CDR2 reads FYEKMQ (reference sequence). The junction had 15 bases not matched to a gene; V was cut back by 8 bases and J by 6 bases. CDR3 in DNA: TGTGCCAGCTATCCGTCAGGGGGGACGTACGCTGAAGCTTTCTTT. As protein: CASYPSGGTYAEAFF.

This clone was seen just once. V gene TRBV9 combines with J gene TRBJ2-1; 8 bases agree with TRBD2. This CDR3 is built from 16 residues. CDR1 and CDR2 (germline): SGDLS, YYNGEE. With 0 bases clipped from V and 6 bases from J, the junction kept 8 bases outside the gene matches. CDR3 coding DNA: TGTGCCAGCAGCGTAGGGGCGGGAGGCGGGATCAATGAGCAGTTCTTC. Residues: CASSVGAGGGINEQFF.

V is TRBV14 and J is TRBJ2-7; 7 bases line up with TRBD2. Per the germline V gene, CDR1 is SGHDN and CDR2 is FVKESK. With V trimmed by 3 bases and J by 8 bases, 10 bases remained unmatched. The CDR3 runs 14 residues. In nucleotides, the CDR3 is TGTGCCAGCAGCCAGAATAGCGGGTTCTGGCAGCAGTACTTC. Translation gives CASSQNSGFWQQYF.

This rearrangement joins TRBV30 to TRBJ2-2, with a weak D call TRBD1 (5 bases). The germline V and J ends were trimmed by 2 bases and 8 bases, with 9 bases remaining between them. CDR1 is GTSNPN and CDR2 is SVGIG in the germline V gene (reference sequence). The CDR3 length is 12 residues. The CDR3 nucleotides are TGTGCCTGGAGTTCTAGGGGTGGGGAGCTGTTTTTT. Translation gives CAWSSRGGELFF.

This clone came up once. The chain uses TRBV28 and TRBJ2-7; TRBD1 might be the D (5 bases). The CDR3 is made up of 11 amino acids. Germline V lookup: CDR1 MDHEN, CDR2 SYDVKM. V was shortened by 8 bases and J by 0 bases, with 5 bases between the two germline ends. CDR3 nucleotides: TGTGCCAGCGGACACTCCTACGAGCAGTACTTC. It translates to CASGHSYEQYF.

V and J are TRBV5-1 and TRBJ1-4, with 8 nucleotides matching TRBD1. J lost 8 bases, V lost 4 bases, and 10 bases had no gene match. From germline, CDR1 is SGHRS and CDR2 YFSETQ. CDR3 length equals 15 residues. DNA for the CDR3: TGCGCCAGCAGCGTGGGACAGGTCTTAGAGGAAAAACTGTTTTTT. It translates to CASSVGQVLEEKLFF.

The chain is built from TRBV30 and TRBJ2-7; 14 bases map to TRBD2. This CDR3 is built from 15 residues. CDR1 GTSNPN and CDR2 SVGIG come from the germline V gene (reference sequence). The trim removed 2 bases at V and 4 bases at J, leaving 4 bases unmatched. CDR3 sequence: CAWSIGTSGSYEQYF. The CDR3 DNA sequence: TGTGCCTGGAGTATTGGGACTAGCGGGAGTTACGAGCAGTACTTC.

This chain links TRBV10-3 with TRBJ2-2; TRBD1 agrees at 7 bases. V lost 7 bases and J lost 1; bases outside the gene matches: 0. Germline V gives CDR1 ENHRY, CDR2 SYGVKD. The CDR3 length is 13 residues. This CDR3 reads CAINRGNTGELFF. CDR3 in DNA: TGTGCCATCAACAGGGGGAACACCGGGGAGCTGTTTTTT.